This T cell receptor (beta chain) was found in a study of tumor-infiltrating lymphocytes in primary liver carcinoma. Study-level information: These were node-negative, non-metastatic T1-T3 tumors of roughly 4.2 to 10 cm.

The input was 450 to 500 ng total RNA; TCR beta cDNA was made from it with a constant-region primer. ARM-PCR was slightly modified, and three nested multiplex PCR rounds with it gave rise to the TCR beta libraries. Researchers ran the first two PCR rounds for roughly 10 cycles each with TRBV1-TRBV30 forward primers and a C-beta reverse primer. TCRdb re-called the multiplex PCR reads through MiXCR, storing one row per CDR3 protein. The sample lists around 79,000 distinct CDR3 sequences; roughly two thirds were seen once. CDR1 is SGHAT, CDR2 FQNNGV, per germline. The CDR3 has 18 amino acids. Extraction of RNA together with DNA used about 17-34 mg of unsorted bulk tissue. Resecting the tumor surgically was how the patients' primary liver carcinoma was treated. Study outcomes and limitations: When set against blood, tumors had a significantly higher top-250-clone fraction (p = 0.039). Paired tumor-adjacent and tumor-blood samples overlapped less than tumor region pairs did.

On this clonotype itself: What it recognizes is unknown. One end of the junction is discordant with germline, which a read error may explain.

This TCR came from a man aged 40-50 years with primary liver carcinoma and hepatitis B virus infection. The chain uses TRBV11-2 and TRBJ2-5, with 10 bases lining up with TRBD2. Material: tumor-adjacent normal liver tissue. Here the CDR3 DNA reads TGTATCAGCAGCTTAGATCCGTGGTCTAGCGGGAGAGGAGAGACCCATTACTTC. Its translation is CISSLDPWSSGRGETHYF.